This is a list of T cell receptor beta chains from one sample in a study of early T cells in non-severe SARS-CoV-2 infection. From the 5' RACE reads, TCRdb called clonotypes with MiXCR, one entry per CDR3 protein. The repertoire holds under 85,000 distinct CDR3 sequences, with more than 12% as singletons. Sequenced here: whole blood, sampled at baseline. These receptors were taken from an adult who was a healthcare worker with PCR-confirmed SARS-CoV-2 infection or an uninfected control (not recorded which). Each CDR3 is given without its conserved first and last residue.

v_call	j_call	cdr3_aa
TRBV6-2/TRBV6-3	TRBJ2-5	ASSNQETQY
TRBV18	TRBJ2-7	ASSRGSLTYEQY
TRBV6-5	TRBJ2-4	ASSSRAKNIQY
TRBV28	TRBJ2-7	ASNSPGLRPSYEQY
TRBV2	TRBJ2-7	ASSEAQGGPYEQY
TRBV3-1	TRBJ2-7	ASSQGKGTVNEQY
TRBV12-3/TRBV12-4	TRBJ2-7	ASSFLKGDREQY
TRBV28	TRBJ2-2	SVIANTGELF
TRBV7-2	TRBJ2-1	ASSSLFGGSSYNEQF
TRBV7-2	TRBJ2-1	ASSPGARQF
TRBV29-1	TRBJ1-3	SAFTRDVGNTIY
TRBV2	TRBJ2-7	ASSPHYYEQY
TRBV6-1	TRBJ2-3	ASSDLQTTDTQY
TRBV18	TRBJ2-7	ASSWGGQSYEQY
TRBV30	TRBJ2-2	AWSVGPGELF
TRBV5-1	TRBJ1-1	ASRELRTEAF
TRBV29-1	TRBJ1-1	SETARGPNTEAF
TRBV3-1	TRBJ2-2	ASSRWGQGNTGELF
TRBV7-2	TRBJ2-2	ASSFIAGLETGELF
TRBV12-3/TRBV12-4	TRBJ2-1	ASAGLSYNEQF
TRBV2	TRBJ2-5	ASSGGVETQY
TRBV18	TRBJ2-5	ASSPASGVQETQY
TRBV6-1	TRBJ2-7	ASTPNSYEQY
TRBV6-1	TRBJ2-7	ATLGLAGDEQY
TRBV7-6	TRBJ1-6	ASSPGQALPLH
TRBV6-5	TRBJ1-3	ASSYQDGNTIY
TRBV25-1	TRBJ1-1	ASRWSQNTEAF
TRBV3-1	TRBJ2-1	ASRNWTSGKNEQF
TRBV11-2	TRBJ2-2	ASTPDAGELF
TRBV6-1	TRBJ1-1	ASSVIQGPEAF
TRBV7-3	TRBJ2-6	ASSSQGPGANVLT
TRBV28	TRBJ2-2	ASSGQRTGELF
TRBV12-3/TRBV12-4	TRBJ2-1	ASSFRVVAGFNEQF
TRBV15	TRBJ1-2	ATSRDKTLLNYGYT
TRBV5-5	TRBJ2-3	ASSLGTLDTDTQY
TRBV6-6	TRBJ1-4	ASSYDISEKLF
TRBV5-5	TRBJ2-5	ASSPGMARETQY
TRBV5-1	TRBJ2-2	ASRFDTGELF
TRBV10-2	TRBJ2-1	ASSDPTSGQQF
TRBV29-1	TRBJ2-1	SVEQGSPSEQF
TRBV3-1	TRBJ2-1	ASSPLAGVGNEQF
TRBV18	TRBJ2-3	ASSPSDRGTDTQY
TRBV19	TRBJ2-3	ASSPGTRSSGDTQY
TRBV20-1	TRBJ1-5	SARVGASGSQPQH
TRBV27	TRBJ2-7	ASSLKDSGAYEQY
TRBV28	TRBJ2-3	ASSLEGGDTDTQY
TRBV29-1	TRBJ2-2	SGNRGFTGELF
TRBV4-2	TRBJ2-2	ASSPGDGSLGELF
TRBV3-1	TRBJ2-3	ASSQGPGTDTQY
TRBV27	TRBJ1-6	AWRDLSSYNSPLH
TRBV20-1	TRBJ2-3	SAIPSEGRSAADTQY
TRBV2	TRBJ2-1	ASSARLKGNEQF
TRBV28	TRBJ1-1	ASREIRGNTEAF
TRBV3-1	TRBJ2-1	ASSPIWARAHNEQF
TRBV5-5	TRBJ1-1	ASSLEPGRRAF
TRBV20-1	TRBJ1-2	SAEELGRKGYT
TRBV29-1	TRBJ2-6	SVEMGGAGANVLT
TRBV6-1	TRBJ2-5	ASTEPSGARGTQY
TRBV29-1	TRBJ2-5	SVLGGQETQY